One and the same sample provided the 21 T cell receptor beta chains below, sequenced in a study of cytomegalovirus exposure and HLA in healthy donors. PCR was performed using 60 Vbeta and 13 Jbeta primers. Some clones are missing from TCRdb's copy, which holds only in-frame ones; the method was immunoSEQ multiplex PCR. The data contain about 160,000 clones, around 84% of them singletons. Sequenced: PBMCs. The origin of the receptors is a man younger than 30 in good health and CMV-seropositive.

Note on this clone: The junction shows a germline mismatch at one end, possibly a read error. The genes are TRBV6-1 and TRBJ2-1, with 10 bases lining up with TRBD2. The CDR3 extends over 16 amino acids. CDR1 is MNHNS, CDR2 SASEGT, per germline. The CDR3 sequence is CASSEDSGGSFNEQFF. The CDR3 DNA reads TGTGCCAGCAGTGAAGATAGCGGGGGGTCCTTCAATGAGCAGTTCTTC.

V and J are TRBV5-5 and TRBJ2-2, with a possible D match to TRBD2 (6 bases). V was shortened by 4 bases and J by 5 bases, with 21 bases between the two germline ends. The CDR3 runs 17 residues. CDR1 SGHKS and CDR2 YYEKEE come from the germline V gene (reference sequence). The CDR3 sequence is CASSPGTRGAETGELFF. DNA for the CDR3: TGTGCCAGCAGCCCGGGGACTCGGGGCGCAGAAACCGGGGAGCTGTTTTTT.

The V call is TRBV30, the J call TRBJ2-1; possibly TRBD2 for D (6 bases). The germline gives CDR1 GTSNPN, CDR2 SVGIG (reference sequence). The CDR3 totals 13 residues. The germline V and J ends were trimmed by 5 bases and 2 bases, with 10 bases remaining between them. CDR3 DNA sequence: TGTGCCTGGGAAGCGGGCCCCTACAATGAGCAGTTCTTC. Protein sequence: CAWEAGPYNEQFF.

The table lists this clone with a few counts. The V gene is TRBV9, the J gene TRBJ2-2; D might be TRBD1 (6 bases). Germline V lookup: CDR1 SGDLS, CDR2 YYNGEE. The CDR3 extends over 17 amino acids. Trimming shortened V by 3 bases and J by 4 bases, and 19 bases separated the two germline ends. The DNA for the CDR3 is TGTGCCAGCAGCGAGACCCTACAGGGTGTAGCCACCGGGGAGCTGTTTTTT. Translated: CASSETLQGVATGELFF.

In regard to this clone: Its ends do not fully match the called genes, so a read error is possible. The rearrangement joins TRBV7-8 to TRBJ2-6, with a possible D match to TRBD1 (5 bases). The CDR3 totals 15 residues. Germline loops: CDR1 SGHVS, CDR2 FQNEAQ. In DNA, the CDR3 is TGTGCCAGCAGGCTAGGGGTCTCTGGGGCCAACGGCCTGACTTTC. It encodes CASRLGVSGANGLTF.

The gene calls are TRBV27 and TRBJ1-1; the D is unclear. CDR1 is MNHEY and CDR2 is SMNVEV in the germline V gene (reference sequence). This CDR3 is 11 amino acids long. Trimming took 3 bases from V and 7 from J, leaving 6 bases between them. CDR3 in amino acids: CASSLRDEAFF. The CDR3 coding sequence is TGTGCCAGCAGTTTGAGGGATGAAGCTTTCTTT.

This clone was detected only a few times. CDR3 sequence (DNA): TGTGCCAGCAGCACGACTAGCGGGGACCCCAATGAGCAGTTCTTC. It translates to CASSTTSGDPNEQFF. The genes are TRBV4-2 and TRBJ2-1; the match to TRBD2 covers 11 bases. The V gene's germline CDR1 is LGHNA and CDR2 YNFKEQ. With V trimmed by 5 bases and J by 6 bases, 6 bases remained unmatched. This CDR3 is 15 amino acids long.

The V and J genes are TRBV7-9 and TRBJ2-3; TRBD2 is a possible D gene (6 bases). The germline V gene encodes CDR1 SEHNR and CDR2 FQNEAQ (reference sequence). The CDR3 spans 13 residues. V was pared by 11 bases and J by 4 bases, with 16 bases between. In DNA form, the CDR3 reads TGTGCCGGCGGGGTTTCAGGGCCAGATACGCAGTATTTT. Protein: CAGGVSGPDTQYF.

The chain combines TRBV28 with TRBJ2-2; 9 nucleotides match TRBD1. The CDR3 spans 15 residues. Germline loops: CDR1 MDHEN, CDR2 SYDVKM. V shed 8 bases, J shed 6 bases, and the junction held 10 bases outside the gene matches. This CDR3 is CASYLRDRAAGELFF. CDR3 DNA sequence: TGTGCCAGCTATCTCCGGGACAGGGCTGCCGGGGAGCTGTTTTTT.

The genes are TRBV6-4 and TRBJ2-2, with 8 bases lining up with TRBD1. This CDR3 has 15 amino acids. The V gene end was trimmed by 5 bases and the J gene end by 3 bases; junction bases not matched to a gene: 5. Germline V gene lookup returns CDR1 MRHNA and CDR2 SNTAGT. This CDR3 reads CASSPQGADTGELFF. The DNA of the CDR3 is TGTGCCAGCAGTCCTCAGGGGGCCGACACCGGGGAGCTGTTTTTT.

This chain joins TRBV12-5 and TRBJ2-3, with 9 bases identical to TRBD2. The CDR3 consists of 16 residues. V shed 0 bases, J shed 10 bases, and the junction held 11 bases outside the gene matches. Germline V gene lookup returns CDR1 LGHNT and CDR2 FRNRAP. CDR3: CASGLVGIDVAGAQYF. The CDR3 DNA follows: TGTGCTAGTGGTTTGGTAGGGATAGACGTAGCGGGAGCGCAGTATTTT. The full variable domain, with the rest looked up from reference TRBV12-5 and TRBJ2-3, is DARVTQTPRHKVTEMGQEVTMRCQPILGHNTVFWYRQTMMQGLELLAYFRNRAPLDDSGMPKDRFSAEMPDATLATLKIQPSEPRDSAVYFCASGLVGIDVAGAQYFGPGTRLTVL.

The chain has TRBV6-1 and TRBJ2-1; tentatively, D is TRBD1 (5 bases). Trimming pared 4 bases from V and 9 bases from J, leaving 16 bases between. Germline V gene lookup returns CDR1 MNHNS and CDR2 SASEGT. This CDR3 contains 14 residues. CDR3 DNA: TGTGCCAGCAGTGTGGGTAGTGGGGCGATTGAGCAGTTCTTC. This encodes CASSVGSGAIEQFF.

This clone was seen only a few times. The chain employs TRBV19 and TRBJ1-2, with TRBD1 matching 8 bases. The CDR3 runs 14 residues. With 1 base clipped from V and 2 bases from J, the junction kept 0 bases outside the gene matches. Germline CDR1 LNHDA, CDR2 SQIVND (reference sequence). The chain's CDR3 is CASSIGTGNYGYTF. The CDR3 nucleotides read TGTGCCAGTAGTATAGGGACAGGGAACTATGGCTACACCTTC.

J is TRBJ2-2 and V is TRBV11-3, with 7 nucleotides matching TRBD2. Germline loops: CDR1 SGHNT, CDR2 YENEEA. The CDR3 has 17 residues. The ends lost 6 bases at V and 1 base at J; junction bases unmatched: 11. Written as DNA, the CDR3 is TGTGCCAGCAGTTTTCACGGAGCGGGGAGGAACACCGGGGAGCTGTTTTTT. Amino acid sequence: CASSFHGAGRNTGELFF.

This chain links TRBV5-1 with TRBJ2-3, with 7 bases that match TRBD1. The junction had 15 bases not matched to a gene; V was cut back by 2 bases and J by 0 bases. Germline loops: CDR1 SGHRS, CDR2 YFSETQ. The CDR3 runs to 19 residues. CDR3 DNA sequence: TGCGCCAGCAGCTTTTACCCGGGACAGACCATTCCGAGCACAGATACGCAGTATTTT. Translation: CASSFYPGQTIPSTDTQYF. The full variable domain, its missing parts supplied by reference TRBV5-1 and TRBJ2-3, is KAGVTQTPRYLIKTRGQQVTLSCSPISGHRSVSWYQQTPGQGLQFLFEYFSETQRNKGNFPGRFSGRQFSNSRSEMNVSTLELGDSALYLCASSFYPGQTIPSTDTQYFGPGTRLTVL.

The rearrangement links TRBV7-2 to TRBJ2-1; tentatively, D is TRBD2 (6 bases). Trimming removed 0 bases at V and 8 bases at J, with 14 bases between. This CDR3 is 15 amino acids long. Germline lookup yields CDR1 SGHTA and CDR2 FQGNSA. The DNA for the CDR3 is TGTGCCAGCAGCTTAGCGGGGGGAAGCCTCGATGAGCAGTTCTTC. Its protein product is CASSLAGGSLDEQFF. Full variable domain (remainder filled in from reference TRBV7-2 and TRBJ2-1): GAGVSQSPSNKVTEKGKDVELRCDPISGHTALYWYRQSLGQGLEFLIYFQGNSAPDKSGLPSDRFSAERTGGSVSTLTIQRTQQEDSAVYLCASSLAGGSLDEQFFGPGTRLTVL.

V and J are TRBV2 and TRBJ1-4, with 10 bases that match TRBD1. This CDR3 region has 14 residues. CDR1 is SNHLY, CDR2 FYNNEI, per germline. CDR3 amino acids: CGTGGSATNEKLFF. CDR3 sequence (DNA): TGTGGGACAGGGGGAAGTGCAACTAATGAAAAACTGTTTTTT.

The V gene is TRBV11-3, the J gene TRBJ1-3; D perhaps matches TRBD1 (6 bases). CDR3 size: 15 residues. Germline V gene data show CDR1 as SGHNT and CDR2 as YENEEA. Trimming shortened V by 4 bases and J by 2 bases, and 12 bases separated the two germline ends. The CDR3 coding sequence is TGTGCCAGCAGCTCACCGGGGGGGCCTGGAAACACCATATATTTT. Translation gives CASSSPGGPGNTIYF.

The chain combines TRBV9 with TRBJ2-6, with 11 bases aligning to TRBD1. This CDR3 region has 18 residues. The junction had 6 bases not matched to a gene; V was cut back by 4 bases and J by 0 bases. Per the germline V gene, CDR1 is SGDLS and CDR2 is YYNGEE. CDR3 sequence: CASSLGGTGGSGANVLTF. As DNA, the CDR3 is TGTGCCAGCAGCCTGGGGGGGACAGGGGGCTCTGGGGCCAACGTCCTGACTTTC. Full variable domain (outside the CDR3, taken from reference TRBV9 and TRBJ2-6): DSGVTQTPKHLITATGQRVTLRCSPRSGDLSVYWYQQSLDQGLQFLIQYYNGEERAKGNILERFSAQQFPDLHSELNLSSLELGDSALYFCASSLGGTGGSGANVLTFGAGSRLTVL.

The J gene is TRBJ1-1, the V gene TRBV19; no reliable D call. The CDR3 has 13 amino acids. Germline V gene sequence: CDR1 LNHDA, CDR2 SQIVND (reference sequence). The V end was cut by 4 bases, the J end by 1 base, with 7 bases between. CDR3 amino acids: CASSKRPNTEAFF. The CDR3 nucleotides are TGTGCCAGTAGTAAGCGCCCGAACACTGAAGCTTTCTTT.

The J gene is TRBJ2-5, the V gene TRBV11-2; D might be TRBD2 (5 bases). Matching the DNA end better, TRBJ2-7 makes the J call doubtful. This CDR3 is built from 14 residues. Germline CDR1 is SGHAT and CDR2 is FQNNGV. As DNA, the CDR3 is TGTGCCAGCAGCTTAGGGACGGGGTTCGGCGAGCAGTACTTC. Translation: CASSLGTGFGEQYF.